A selection of T cell receptor beta chains follows, all from one sample in a study of blood T cell repertoires in COVID-19. Sequencing was performed with immunoSEQ multiplex PCR; in TCRdb, only in-frame clones are kept and a portion is missing. The sample contains under 250,000 clones, around 84% of which appear only once. Sequenced sample: peripheral blood. Every receptor here comes from a woman aged 70-85 years with active or convalescent COVID-19. CDR3s include the opening cysteine and the closing phenylalanine or tryptophan. Each record gives: V gene, J gene, clone size, CDR3 protein. A row's size may be missing; if present it is once, few, many or a size class.

TRBV27	TRBJ1-3	NA	CASSTGTGRNTIYF
TRBV6-5	TRBJ1-1	few	CASSQGQNTEAFF
TRBV18	TRBJ1-2	NA	CASSLDRGSGYTF
TRBV5-1	TRBJ2-5	once	CASSLQLEETQYF
TRBV18	TRBJ1-1	NA	CASSPTANTEAFF
TRBV5-4	TRBJ1-2	NA	CASTYRLDRERGYTF
TRBV6-5	TRBJ1-1	once	CASRGRAAAFF
TRBV5-5	TRBJ1-3	NA	CASSLGQADIAGNTIYF
TRBV29-1	TRBJ2-1	NA	CSVLGQYNEQFF
TRBV24-1	TRBJ2-2	NA	CATSRDFAGELFF
TRBV7-9	TRBJ2-5	NA	CASSLPSGPGRETQYF
TRBV7-3	TRBJ1-4	NA	CASSLGPPEKLFF
TRBV29-1	TRBJ2-7	NA	CSVERQGGEQYF
TRBV6-2/TRBV6-3	TRBJ1-5	NA	CASSYRGYQGTGNQPQHF
TRBV7-6	TRBJ2-7	few	CASSVAGGASYEQYF
TRBV5-1	TRBJ1-2	NA	CASSLAQGTNYGYTF
TRBV5-1	TRBJ1-1	few	CASSSGLQPNTEAFF
TRBV7-9	TRBJ1-1	NA	CASSLRSGAPEAFF
TRBV7-2	TRBJ2-7	NA	CASSNTYEQYF
TRBV6-2/TRBV6-3	TRBJ1-5	NA	CASSPRPVQASNQPQHF
TRBV5-5	TRBJ2-1	NA	CASSGGSSASYNEQFF
TRBV27	TRBJ1-1	few	CASSWRADRLNTEAFF
TRBV7-9	TRBJ2-3	NA	CASSTRLAGGGDTQYF
TRBV7-2	TRBJ1-2	NA	CASSQGGFPNGYTF